This TCR gamma chain was recorded in a study of γδ T cells in repeated Plasmodium falciparum infection. Flow sorting of PBMC yielded separate Vgamma9/Vdelta2+ and Vdelta2-negative gammadelta T cell populations for bulk repertoire analysis. As concerns this clone: Its specificity is not known. TCRdb shows a much larger clone's protein in place of this DNA's translation, and the two differ at residue 5, likely through a read error; the protein shown is translated from the DNA.

TCRdb processed the multiplex PCR reads again with the CATT caller. Among some 30,000 gamma-chain clones, approximately 1.5% were seen once, and the ten largest hold roughly a fifth. Study-level points and caveats: Vdelta2-negative gammadelta repertoires appeared less diverse and less shared in Malian than Australian children. Many TCRgamma sequences overlapped between individuals in stable Vgamma9/Vdelta2+ repertoires.

V shed 5 bases, J shed 4 bases, and the junction held 11 bases outside the gene matches. The V gene's germline CDR1 is EGSNGY and CDR2 YDSYNSKV. This CDR3 contains 14 residues. The chain links TRGV2 to TRGJ1 or TRGJ2. The J gene, left out of TCRdb, was set here by checking the DNA against germline. Material for sequencing was gamma-delta T cells from blood. This TCR was sampled from a pool of human donors (malaria-infected and uninfected, not separated). Here the CDR3 DNA reads TGTGCCACCTGGGGCGGCCCTATGTATTATAAGAAACTCTTT. Amino acids: CATWGGPMYYKKLF.